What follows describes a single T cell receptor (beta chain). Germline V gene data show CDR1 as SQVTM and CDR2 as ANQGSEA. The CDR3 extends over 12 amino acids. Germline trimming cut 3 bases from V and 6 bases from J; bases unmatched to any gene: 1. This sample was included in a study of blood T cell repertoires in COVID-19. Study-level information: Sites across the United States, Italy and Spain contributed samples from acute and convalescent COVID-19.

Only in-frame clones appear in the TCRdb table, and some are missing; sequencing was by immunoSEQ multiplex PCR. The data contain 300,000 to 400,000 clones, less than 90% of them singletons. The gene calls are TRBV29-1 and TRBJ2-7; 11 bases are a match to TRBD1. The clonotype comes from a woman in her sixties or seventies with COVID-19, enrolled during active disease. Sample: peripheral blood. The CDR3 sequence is CSVDGQGAEQYF. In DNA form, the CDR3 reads TGCAGCGTTGACGGACAGGGGGCCGAGCAGTACTTC.